This TCR beta chain was observed in a study of Ad26.COV2.S vaccination and SARS-CoV-2 variants. Regarding this clone: The antigen is unknown.

The data were produced by immunoSEQ multiplex PCR, yet TCRdb's version contains in-frame clones alone and is incomplete. The table shows roughly 700,000 clones, with 80% to 90% occurring only once. Treatment specified: roughly 20 received Ad26.COV2.S at low or high dose, single or two shots; about 5 received placebo; per-sample allocation not given. At day 63 after the first vaccine or placebo injection, samples were drawn. Trimming removed 2 bases at V and 4 bases at J, with 21 bases between. The CDR3 is 17 residues long. Looked up from germline, CDR1 is SGHRS and CDR2 is YFSETQ. Study observations and caveats: It was vaccine recipients, not placebo recipients, who had the higher spike-specific TCR breadth. Possibly, TCR breadth and depth analyses underestimated total T cell responses.

V is TRBV5-1 and J is TRBJ1-2; TRBD1 might be the D (6 bases). Source: peripheral blood, taken in a trial of Ad26.COV2.S vaccine versus placebo. The sequence came from a person aged 18-65 years who received the Ad26.COV2.S COVID-19 vaccine or a placebo. CDR3 residues: CASSFEGRQVAGYGYTF. Written as DNA, the CDR3 is TGCGCCAGCAGCTTTGAAGGAAGACAGGTGGCTGGCTATGGCTACACCTTC.